This T cell receptor (beta chain) stems from a study of T-cell memory formation after mild COVID-19. General study findings and limits: Several responding clones turned up in pre-infection memory, indicating that cross-reactive memory may have taken part.

A note on this clonotype: Antigen unknown.

5'RACE with constant-segment primers built TCRalpha and TCRbeta cDNA libraries with UMIs. In TCRdb, the 5' RACE reads were re-called with MiXCR into one record per CDR3 protein. Among under 700,000 distinct CDR3 sequences listed, roughly 21% were seen once. Source material: PBMCs or a T cell subset sorted from them (not recorded which). This TCR derives from an adult woman who had mild COVID-19 (a few samples of this study predate the infection). Cell type and time point are not known.

Written as DNA, the CDR3 is TGTGCCAGCAGTGAATTGGTAGCGGGGGCCAACACCGGGGAGCTGTTTTTT. Amino acid sequence: CASSELVAGANTGELFF. The gene calls are TRBV2 and TRBJ2-2; 9 bases fit TRBD2. This CDR3 is 17 amino acids long. The germline CDR1 and CDR2 sequences are SNHLY and FYNNEI. V lost 2 bases, J lost 2 bases, and 6 bases stayed unmatched.